This T cell receptor (beta chain) was sequenced during a study of control samples from healthy donors and cancer patients. Trimming took 7 bases from V and 0 from J, leaving 13 bases between them. This CDR3 has 15 amino acids. From germline, CDR1 is MDHEN and CDR2 SYDVKM. The table came from immunoSEQ multiplex PCR; TCRdb's copy has only in-frame clones and leaves some out. The sample lists under 200,000 clones, 70% to 90% occurring once. Sequenced material: blood. V gene TRBV28 combines with J gene TRBJ1-3; D is perhaps TRBD1 (6 bases). The clonotype was recovered from a woman aged 25-40 years in good health. The CDR3 DNA is TGTGCCAGCACGGAGGGGGGCACCTCTGGAAACACCATATATTTT. Protein product: CASTEGGTSGNTIYF.